A single sample gave rise to the 24 T cell receptor beta chains below, sequenced in a study of post-analysis software for immune sequencing data. The authors incorporated unique molecular identifiers into the TCR beta cDNA libraries. TCRdb re-analysed the PCR reads in MiXCR, keeping a single row per CDR3 protein. The sample lists 450,000 to 700,000 distinct CDR3 sequences; around 40% were seen once. Study-wide results and limits: There were five or six TRBV segments more frequent in patients than controls, and TRBV5-6, TRBV5-1 and TRBV20-1 were among them.

Their antigen targets remain unknown. The sequenced sample consisted of blood. The receptors were sampled from a girl aged 5-17 years with multiple sclerosis.

V usage is TRBV18 and J usage is TRBJ2-5; D is possibly TRBD2 (5 bases). CDR3 length: 14 residues. CDR1 is KGHSH and CDR2 is LQKENI in the germline V gene. Trimming shortened V by 5 bases and J by 2 bases, and 12 bases separated the two germline ends. Here the CDR3 DNA reads TGTGCCAGCTCATCACAGCGGCGACAAGAGACCCAGTACTTC. Translating gives CASSSQRRQETQYF.

This clonotype has a single count. This chain uses TRBV11-2 with TRBJ2-1; D gene unclear. Germline assignment: CDR1 SGHAT and CDR2 FQNNGV. The CDR3 sequence is 13 residues long. Trimming took off 3 bases at V and 8 bases at J, with 11 bases between the two ends. The CDR3 nucleotides read TGTGCCAGCAGCTTCCATAGAAGGGATGAGCAGTTCTTC. Translating it yields CASSFHRRDEQFF.

This clonotype was observed a handful of times. The genes are TRBV15 and TRBJ2-4; weak D call: TRBD1 (6 bases). Deletions cut 0 bases from V and 7 bases from J, with 13 bases between. The CDR3 covers 15 residues. Per the germline V gene, CDR1 is LNHNV and CDR2 is YYDKDF (reference sequence). The CDR3 is CATSREGRGMNIQYF. The CDR3 DNA follows: TGTGCCACCAGCAGAGAAGGCAGGGGAATGAACATTCAGTACTTC.

This sequence joins TRBV6-5 and TRBJ2-3, with D uncertain. This CDR3 has 11 amino acids. Looked up from germline, CDR1 is MNHEY and CDR2 is SVGAGI. Trimming cost V 5 bases and J 13 bases, with 13 bases left between them. The CDR3 is CASSRAQREYF. DNA for the CDR3: TGTGCCAGCAGTCGTGCACAGCGCGAGTATTTT.

This clonotype was found a few times. The J gene is TRBJ2-2, the V gene TRBV7-9; D possibly corresponds to TRBD2 (6 bases). Germline V gene sequence: CDR1 SEHNR, CDR2 FQNEAQ (reference sequence). Trimming stripped 4 bases from V and 2 bases from J, with 14 bases between. The CDR3 runs 16 residues. CDR3 in amino acids: CASSSTLAANTGELFF. For the CDR3, the DNA is TGTGCCAGCAGCTCAACACTAGCCGCTAACACCGGGGAGCTGTTTTTT.

This rearrangement joins TRBV20-1 to TRBJ2-1, with 7 bases fitting TRBD1. The germline gives CDR1 DFQATT, CDR2 SNEGSKA (reference sequence). With 5 bases clipped from V and 6 bases from J, the junction kept 10 bases outside the gene matches. The CDR3 has 14 residues. CDR3 amino acids: CSAGPDRVVNEQFF. CDR3 DNA sequence: TGCAGTGCTGGACCCGACAGGGTCGTCAATGAGCAGTTCTTC.

V gene TRBV6-6 combines with J gene TRBJ2-5; D is unresolved. V lost 8 bases and J 0 bases, leaving 19 bases between the germline ends. This CDR3 comprises 16 residues. Germline assignment: CDR1 MNHNY and CDR2 SVGAGI (reference sequence). The CDR3 DNA sequence: TGTGCCAGCTCCCTCGGACCTGGGTTGTACCAAGAGACCCAGTACTTC. Its translation: CASSLGPGLYQETQYF.

The chain has TRBV5-1 and TRBJ1-2; unclear D gene. This CDR3 contains 14 residues. The V gene's germline CDR1 is SGHRS and CDR2 YFSETQ. Trimming took off 3 bases at V and 5 bases at J, with 14 bases between the two ends. The CDR3 DNA sequence: TGCGCCAGCAGCTCCGTCAGTCCGGCATATGGCTACACCTTC. This codes for CASSSVSPAYGYTF.

This clonotype was counted a single time. The chain employs TRBV6-5 and TRBJ2-1; D is unresolved. This CDR3 has 13 residues. Germline-derived CDR1 and CDR2 are MNHEY and SVGAGI. Trimming cost V 1 base and J 6 bases, with 7 bases left between them. The CDR3 region has the DNA TGTGCCAGCAGTTACTTGCAATCCAATGAGCAGTTCTTC. The encoded protein is CASSYLQSNEQFF.

The chain uses TRBV3-1 and TRBJ1-1; a weak D match, TRBD1 (5 bases). CDR1 LGHDT and CDR2 YNNKEL come from the germline V gene (reference sequence). There are 15 residues in the CDR3. Trimming shortened V by 4 bases and J by 0 bases, and 12 bases separated the two germline ends. The CDR3 here is CASSPSGAMNTEAFF. The DNA of the CDR3 is TGTGCCAGCAGCCCCTCCGGGGCAATGAACACTGAAGCTTTCTTT.

This clonotype was counted only a few times. V gene TRBV7-2 combines with J gene TRBJ2-5, with D perhaps TRBD1 (5 bases). Germline CDR1 is SGHTA and CDR2 is FQGNSA. The V gene lost 2 bases and the J gene lost 3 bases, with 10 bases spanning the gap. There are 14 residues in the CDR3. CDR3 DNA: TGTGCCAGCAGCTTATACATCAGGGAAGAGACCCAGTACTTC. The encoded protein is CASSLYIREETQYF.

The chain couples TRBV20-1 to TRBJ2-7, with 8 positions matching TRBD1. The J call may be wrong; the DNA end is better matched by TRBJ2-5. Germline V gene sequence: CDR1 DFQATT, CDR2 SNEGSKA (reference sequence). The CDR3 length is 14 residues. The CDR3 reads CSALPGQVKETQYF. CDR3 nucleotides: TGCAGTGCTTTGCCGGGACAGGTGAAAGAGACCCAGTACTTC.

A few counts support this clonotype. The chain recombines TRBV7-2 with TRBJ2-7; TRBD2 matches at 11 bases. Germline V gene data show CDR1 as SGHTA and CDR2 as FQGNSA. CDR3 length: 15 residues. The J segment lost 6 bases and the V segment lost 1 base, leaving 5 bases of the junction unmatched. The CDR3, as DNA: TGTGCCAGCAGCTTAGTACAACTAGCGGGAGCCGAGCAGTACTTC. Translated, it gives CASSLVQLAGAEQYF. Full variable domain (rest looked up from reference TRBV7-2 and TRBJ2-7): GAGVSQSPSNKVTEKGKDVELRCDPISGHTALYWYRQSLGQGLEFLIYFQGNSAPDKSGLPSDRFSAERTGGSVSTLTIQRTQQEDSAVYLCASSLVQLAGAEQYFGPGTRLTVT.

Details on this clonotype: Mismatch with germline at one junction end may stem from a read error. V usage is TRBV6-2 or TRBV6-3 and J usage is TRBJ2-3; the D call may be TRBD1 or TRBD2 (5 bases each). Germline V lookup: CDR1 MNHEY, CDR2 SVGEGT. The CDR3 contains 24 residues. The CDR3 is CASSHSPIVIWAEEETATTDTQYF. CDR3 nucleotides: TGTGCCAGCAGTCACTCTCCGATCGTTATATGGGCTGAGGAGGAGACAGCCACCACAGATACGCAGTATTTT.

This clonotype showed up just a few times. J is TRBJ2-1 and V is TRBV27; 7 bases fit TRBD1. The CDR3 sequence is 15 residues long. Looked up from germline, CDR1 is MNHEY and CDR2 is SMNVEV (reference sequence). V shed 7 bases, J shed 6 bases, and the junction held 12 bases outside the gene matches. In nucleotides, the CDR3 is TGTGCCAGCACTCCTTTGGGACAGAGAACCAATGAGCAGTTCTTC. Residues: CASTPLGQRTNEQFF.

This chain joins TRBV29-1 and TRBJ1-2; no definite D call. Trimming left V 5 bases short and J 5 bases short, with 15 bases between. The CDR3 length is 13 residues. Germline V lookup: CDR1 SQVTM, CDR2 ANQGSEA. CDR3 DNA sequence: TGCAGCGTTCGGGCAGCCTCCAAGTATGGCTACACCTTC. Translation: CSVRAASKYGYTF.

The V and J genes are TRBV6-5 and TRBJ2-5; 7 bases align to TRBD2. The germline CDR1 and CDR2 sequences are MNHEY and SVGAGI. This CDR3 spans 16 amino acids. Germline trimming cut 4 bases from V and 5 bases from J; bases unmatched to any gene: 13. CDR3 sequence: CASSSPLDAGVETQYF. The CDR3 DNA reads TGTGCCAGCAGTTCCCCCCTAGATGCGGGGGTGGAGACCCAGTACTTC.

The rearrangement links TRBV20-1 to TRBJ2-5; D may match TRBD1 or TRBD2 (5 bases each). Germline CDR1 is DFQATT and CDR2 is SNEGSKA (reference sequence). V lost 2 bases and J 1 base, leaving 8 bases between the germline ends. The CDR3 has 13 amino acids. In nucleotides, the CDR3 is TGCAGTGCTAGACGGGACCTCCAAGAGACCCAGTACTTC. Residues: CSARRDLQETQYF.

This clonotype turned up a few times. The V gene is TRBV6-5, the J gene TRBJ1-1; the D is unclear. The germline V and J ends were trimmed by 0 bases and 1 base, with 9 bases remaining between them. This CDR3 has 15 amino acids. Per germline, CDR1 MNHEY and CDR2 SVGAGI. The CDR3 region is CASSYSSTGNTEAFF. CDR3 DNA: TGTGCCAGCAGTTACTCCTCAACGGGGAACACTGAAGCTTTCTTT.

A few counts support this clonotype. V and J are TRBV12-3 or TRBV12-4 and TRBJ1-4; no firm D call. Trimming shortened V by 8 bases and J by 6 bases, and 7 bases separated the two germline ends. The CDR3 totals 11 residues. CDR3 sequence: CASADDEKLFF. CDR3 coding DNA: TGTGCCAGCGCCGACGATGAAAAACTGTTTTTT.

The V call is TRBV20-1, the J call TRBJ1-2, with TRBD1 as a possible D gene (5 bases). CDR1 and CDR2 from the germline V gene are DFQATT and SNEGSKA (reference sequence). Trimming took 1 base from V and 5 from J, leaving 14 bases between them. The length of the CDR3 is 14 residues. The CDR3 loop reads CSARAGGDGYGYTF. CDR3 sequence (DNA): TGCAGTGCTAGAGCGGGGGGGGACGGGTATGGCTACACCTTC.

The rearrangement links TRBV7-2 to TRBJ2-1, with 9 bases aligning to TRBD1. This CDR3 is built from 12 residues. J was trimmed by 14 bases and V by 4 bases; bases with no gene match: 6. The germline V gene has CDR1 SGHTA and CDR2 FQGNSA. The CDR3 DNA follows: TGTGCCAGCAGCTACCCCGGGACAGGGAAGTTCTTC. Its translation is CASSYPGTGKFF.

The rearrangement uses TRBV25-1 and TRBJ1-1; possibly TRBD1 for D (6 bases). This CDR3 is 14 amino acids long. Looked up from germline, CDR1 is MGHDK and CDR2 is SYGVNS. V lost 8 bases, J lost 1 base, and 14 bases lay in between. The DNA of the CDR3 is TGTGCCAGCGCAGGAGGGGGGACGAACACTGAAGCTTTCTTT. Translating it yields CASAGGGTNTEAFF.

The chain couples TRBV20-1 to TRBJ2-4, with TRBD1 matching over 7 bases. The J call is uncertain, as TRBJ2-7 better fits the DNA end. The CDR3 totals 14 residues. Per germline, CDR1 DFQATT and CDR2 SNEGSKA (reference sequence). In DNA, the CDR3 is TGCAGTGCTAGAGGCCTGACAGGGAGCTACGAGCAGTACTTC. It specifies CSARGLTGSYEQYF.